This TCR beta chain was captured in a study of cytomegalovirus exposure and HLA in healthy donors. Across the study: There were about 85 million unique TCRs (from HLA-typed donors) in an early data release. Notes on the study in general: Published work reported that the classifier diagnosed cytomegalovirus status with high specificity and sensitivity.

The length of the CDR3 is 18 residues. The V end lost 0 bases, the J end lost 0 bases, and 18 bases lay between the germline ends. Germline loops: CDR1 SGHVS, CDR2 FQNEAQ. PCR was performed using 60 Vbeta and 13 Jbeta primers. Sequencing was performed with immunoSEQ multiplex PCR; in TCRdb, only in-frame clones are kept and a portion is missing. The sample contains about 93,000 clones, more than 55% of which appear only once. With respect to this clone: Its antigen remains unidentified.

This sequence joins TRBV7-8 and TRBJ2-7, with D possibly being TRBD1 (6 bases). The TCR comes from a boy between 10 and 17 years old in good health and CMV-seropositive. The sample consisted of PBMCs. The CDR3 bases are TGTGCCAGCAGCTTAGCACTAATCACAGGGACGAGCTCCTACGAGCAGTACTTC. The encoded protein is CASSLALITGTSSYEQYF.